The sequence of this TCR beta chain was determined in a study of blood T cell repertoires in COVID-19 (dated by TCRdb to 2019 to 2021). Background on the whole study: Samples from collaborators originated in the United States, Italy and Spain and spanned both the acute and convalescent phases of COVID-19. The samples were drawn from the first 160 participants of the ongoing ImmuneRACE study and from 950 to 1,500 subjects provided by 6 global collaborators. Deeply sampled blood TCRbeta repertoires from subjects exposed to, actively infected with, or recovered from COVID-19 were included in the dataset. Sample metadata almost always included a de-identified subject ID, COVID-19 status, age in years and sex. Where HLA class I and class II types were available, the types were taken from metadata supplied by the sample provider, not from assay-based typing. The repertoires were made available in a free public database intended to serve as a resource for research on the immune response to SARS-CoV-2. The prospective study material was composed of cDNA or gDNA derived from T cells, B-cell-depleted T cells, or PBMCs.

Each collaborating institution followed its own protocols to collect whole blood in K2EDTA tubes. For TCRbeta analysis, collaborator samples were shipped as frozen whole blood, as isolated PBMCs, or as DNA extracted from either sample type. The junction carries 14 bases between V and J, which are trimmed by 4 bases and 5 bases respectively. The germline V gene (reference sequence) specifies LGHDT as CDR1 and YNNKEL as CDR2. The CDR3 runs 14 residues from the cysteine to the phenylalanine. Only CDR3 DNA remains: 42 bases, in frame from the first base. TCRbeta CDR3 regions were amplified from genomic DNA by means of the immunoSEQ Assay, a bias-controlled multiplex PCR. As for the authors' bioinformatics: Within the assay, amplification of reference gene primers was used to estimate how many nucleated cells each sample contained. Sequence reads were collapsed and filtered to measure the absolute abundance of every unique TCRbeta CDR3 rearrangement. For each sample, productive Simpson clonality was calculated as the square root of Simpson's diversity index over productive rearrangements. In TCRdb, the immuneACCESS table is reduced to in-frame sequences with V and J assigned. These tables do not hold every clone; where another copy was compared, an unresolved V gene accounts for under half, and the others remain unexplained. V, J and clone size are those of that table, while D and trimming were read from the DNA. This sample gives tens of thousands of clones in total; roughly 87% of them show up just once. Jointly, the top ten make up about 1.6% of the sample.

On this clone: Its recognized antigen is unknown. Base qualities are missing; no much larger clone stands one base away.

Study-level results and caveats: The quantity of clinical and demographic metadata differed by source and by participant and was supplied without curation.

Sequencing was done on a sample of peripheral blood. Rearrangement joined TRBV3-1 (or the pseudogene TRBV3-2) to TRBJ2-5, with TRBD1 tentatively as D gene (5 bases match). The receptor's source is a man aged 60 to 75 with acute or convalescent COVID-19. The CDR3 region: CASSPPRAGETQYF. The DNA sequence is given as TGTGCCAGCAGCCCCCCCCGGGCAGGGGAGACCCAGTACTTC.